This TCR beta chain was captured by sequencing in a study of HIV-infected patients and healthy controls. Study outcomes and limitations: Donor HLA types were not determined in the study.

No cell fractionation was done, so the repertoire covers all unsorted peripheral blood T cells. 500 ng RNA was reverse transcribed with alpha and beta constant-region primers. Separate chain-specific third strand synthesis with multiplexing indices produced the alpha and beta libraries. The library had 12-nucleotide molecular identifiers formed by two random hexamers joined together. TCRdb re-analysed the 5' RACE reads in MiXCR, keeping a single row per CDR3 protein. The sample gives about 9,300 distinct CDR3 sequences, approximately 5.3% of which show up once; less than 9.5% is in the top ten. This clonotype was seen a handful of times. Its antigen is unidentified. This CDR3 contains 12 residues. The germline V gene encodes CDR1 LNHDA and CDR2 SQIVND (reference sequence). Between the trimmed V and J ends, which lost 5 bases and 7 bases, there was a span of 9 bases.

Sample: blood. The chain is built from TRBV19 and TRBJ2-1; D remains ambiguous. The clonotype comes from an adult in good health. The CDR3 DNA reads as TGTGCCAGTAGTCGCGATAGAAATGAGCAGTTCTTC. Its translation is CASSRDRNEQFF.